A selection of T cell receptor beta chains follows, all from one sample in a study of blood T cells in healthy people across ages. TCRdb reprocessed the 5' RACE reads with MiXCR, giving one entry per CDR3 protein. The profile shows about 1.5 million distinct CDR3 sequences, 35% to 45% of them singletons. The sequenced sample was blood. The receptors here all came from a woman aged 18-29 years in good health. The CDR3 runs from the conserved cysteine through the conserved F or W. D genes are given only for firm matches. The size field is filled for only some rows; it gives once, few, many or a size class.

d_call,v_call,cdr3_length,j_call,clone_size,cdr3_aa,cdr3_nt
TRBD2,TRBV20-1,16,TRBJ2-1,.,CSASGRLRGPPDEQFF,TGCAGTGCATCCGGGAGGCTAAGAGGACCCCCGGATGAGCAGTTCTTC
.,TRBV24-1,14,TRBJ2-1,.,CATSEDRANNEQFF,TGTGCCACCAGTGAAGATCGGGCCAACAATGAGCAGTTCTTC
.,TRBV6-2/TRBV6-3,15,TRBJ1-2,few,CASSLPTRDNYGYTF,TGTGCCAGCAGTTTACCGACGAGGGATAACTATGGCTACACCTTC
TRBD1,TRBV27,17,TRBJ2-3,once,CASSTRRTGTTPDTQYF,TGTGCCAGCAGTACCCGTAGGACAGGGACAACGCCAGATACGCAGTATTTT
.,TRBV6-4,13,TRBJ1-5,.,CASSPRGEQPQHF,TGTGCCAGCAGCCCACGGGGCGAACAGCCCCAGCATTTT
TRBD1,TRBV20-1,15,TRBJ1-3,.,CSALRQGAYENTIYF,TGCAGTGCTCTCCGACAGGGGGCTTATGAAAACACCATATATTTT
.,TRBV29-1,12,TRBJ2-7,few,CSAETSSYEQYF,TGCAGCGCTGAAACCAGTTCCTACGAGCAGTACTTC
.,TRBV29-1,13,TRBJ1-1,.,CSVEAGLNTEAFF,TGCAGCGTTGAAGCAGGGTTGAACACTGAAGCTTTCTTT
TRBD2,TRBV25-1,14,TRBJ2-1,.,CASSDPGGADEQFF,TGTGCCAGCAGTGACCCGGGAGGGGCTGATGAGCAGTTCTTC
.,TRBV28,14,TRBJ2-3,.,CASIPGASFDTQYF,TGTGCCAGCATCCCGGGGGCTAGCTTCGATACGCAGTATTTT
.,TRBV5-1,14,TRBJ1-1,.,CASSLEVGTGEAFF,TGCGCCAGCAGCTTGGAGGTAGGGACGGGTGAAGCTTTCTTT
TRBD2,TRBV6-5,17,TRBJ2-3,.,CASSNWRKRGVTDTQYF,TGTGCCAGCAGTAACTGGCGGAAGCGGGGGGTCACAGATACGCAGTATTTT